The rows below give T cell receptor beta chains drawn from one sample of a study of T cells in Graves' hyperthyroidism and ophthalmopathy. TCRdb itself ran the multiplex PCR reads through MiXCR, one entry per CDR3 protein. The sample lists about 360,000 distinct CDR3 sequences; approximately 12% were seen once. Sequencing was done on a sample of blood. Every receptor here comes from a man aged 25-40 years with Graves' hyperthyroidism that later progressed to Graves' ophthalmopathy. The conserved cysteine and the conserved F or W are not part of the CDR3 here.

v_gene | CDR3aa
TRBV2 | ASSRDSRYNEQF
TRBV7-2 | ASSLGTGTYNEQF
TRBV9 | ASSVGTSGGFTDTQY
TRBV27 | ASSWPLLGCGYT
TRBV9 | ASSPATGAQY
TRBV6-1 | ASRNRGRVINSPLH
TRBV7-2 | ASSFTGTTGNTIY
TRBV7-6 | ASSLEGGLGYEQY
TRBV6-1 | ASVTGYTGANVLT
TRBV2 | ASSEARGVIYEQY
TRBV16 | ASTPEPGQWNYEQY
TRBV29-1 | SVDSGDISYEQY
TRBV9 | ASSEGMNTEAF
TRBV30 | AWSRGSYEQY
TRBV3-1 | ASSQGPSGGSTTDTQY
TRBV7-2 | ASSRGLAVEGTQY
TRBV7-2 | ASSARYGSYEQY
TRBV27 | ASRRQRPWPQH
TRBV3-1 | ASSQWTGEGYT
TRBV3-1 | ASSQLGDTQY
TRBV24-1 | ATSDGPVGTEAF
TRBV20-1 | SAAGQTYSNQPQH
TRBV7-6 | ASSRGGISTGELF
TRBV7-6 | ASSPIAGGGDTQY
TRBV5-8 | ASSLSWGWEKLF
TRBV4-1 | ASSQEWGSNQPQH
TRBV6-5 | ASSYSYEGGTEAF
TRBV6-1 | ASSVGRGSVKPQH
TRBV6-1 | ASTTGARGGETQY
TRBV25-1 | ASPRPTEAF
TRBV7-8 | ASSPSFSLRREKLF
TRBV11-2 | ASSLDLRGAYNEQF
TRBV12-3/TRBV12-4 | ASSSGSEAF
TRBV4-1 | ASSQDGQGYMPQH
TRBV2 | ASSRGPGGETQY
TRBV18 | ASSLRDDNYGYT
TRBV6-2/TRBV6-3 | ASRGGDGGEQF
TRBV7-9 | ASSPRLAGGNGEQF
TRBV18 | ASSRDGQETQY
TRBV7-9 | ASSPRQGLNEQY
TRBV6-1 | ASCDSQINQPQH
TRBV29-1 | SVVHRGAYNEQF
TRBV28 | ASSPDRGVRNQPQH
TRBV18 | ASSPVAGTYNEQF
TRBV18 | ASSRTGYNEQF
TRBV7-6 | ASSLSSTKETQY
TRBV7-2 | ASSLWTSEETQY
TRBV20-1 | SASHLTDRGRNQPQH
TRBV4-2 | ASSQAPQGAVQPQH